Listed below are T cell receptor beta chains from one sample, sequenced in a study of blood T cells in healthy people across ages. From the 5' RACE reads, TCRdb called clonotypes with MiXCR, one entry per CDR3 protein. The sample lists around 800,000 distinct CDR3 sequences, 20% to 30% occurring once. These data also formed part of another study, on T cells of mothers and their children.

Sequencing was carried out using blood. The receptors were sampled from a boy aged 10-17 years in good health. Each CDR3 is given with its conserved first and last residue. D genes are given only for firm matches. The size entry is marked missing in some rows and otherwise reads once, few, many or a size class.

V	D	size	J	CDR3	DNA
TRBV12-3/TRBV12-4	TRBD2	few	TRBJ2-1	CASSDLAGGPNEQFF	TGTGCCAGCAGTGATCTAGCGGGGGGCCCCAATGAGCAGTTCTTC
TRBV28	.	.	TRBJ2-7	CASSPIIYEQYF	TGTGCCAGCAGTCCCATCATCTACGAGCAGTACTTC
TRBV5-6	.	few	TRBJ2-7	CASSFDRNYEQYF	TGTGCCAGCAGCTTCGACAGGAACTACGAGCAGTACTTC
TRBV3-1	TRBD1	few	TRBJ2-7	CASSLTGDASYEQYF	TGTGCCAGCAGCCTCACAGGGGACGCTTCCTACGAGCAGTACTTC
TRBV5-1	.	.	TRBJ2-3	CASSFNPGTQDTQYF	TGCGCCAGCAGCTTTAATCCCGGGACCCAAGATACGCAGTATTTT
TRBV5-1	TRBD1	few	TRBJ2-2	CASSLETGITGELFF	TGCGCCAGCAGCTTGGAGACAGGGATAACCGGGGAGCTGTTTTTT
TRBV7-2	.	.	TRBJ2-6	CASSTGWPSGANVLTF	TGTGCCAGCAGTACAGGGTGGCCCTCTGGGGCCAACGTCCTGACTTTC
TRBV5-1	TRBD1	.	TRBJ1-2	CASSWTGEDGYTF	TGCGCCAGCAGCTGGACAGGGGAGGATGGCTACACCTTC
TRBV7-2	TRBD2	few	TRBJ2-5	CASSPSGGGAQGTQYF	TGTGCCAGCAGCCCGTCGGGCGGGGGGGCCCAAGGGACCCAGTACTTC
TRBV27	TRBD2	.	TRBJ2-5	CASRSSGAETQYF	TGTGCCAGCAGATCTAGCGGGGCGGAGACCCAGTACTTC
TRBV6-6	.	.	TRBJ1-4	CASSLSGPANEKLFF	TGTGCCAGCAGCCTTTCGGGTCCAGCTAATGAAAAACTGTTTTTT
TRBV10-1	.	.	TRBJ2-5	CASSEDHRTSTQYF	TGCGCCAGCAGTGAGGATCACAGGACATCGACCCAGTACTTC
TRBV27	TRBD1	few	TRBJ1-2	CASSATDRVGGYTF	TGTGCCAGCAGTGCTACAGACAGGGTAGGAGGCTACACCTTC
TRBV15	.	.	TRBJ2-5	CATKWRAQETQYF	TGTGCCACTAAGTGGAGGGCACAAGAGACCCAGTACTTC
TRBV10-3	.	.	TRBJ2-7	CAISVTGREQYF	TGTGCCATCAGTGTTACAGGGCGCGAGCAGTACTTC
TRBV20-1	TRBD2	few	TRBJ2-3	CSADWTSGGPDTQYF	TGCAGTGCTGATTGGACTAGCGGGGGGCCCGATACGCAGTATTTT
TRBV12-3/TRBV12-4	TRBD2	.	TRBJ2-2	CASSLPAGLTGELFF	TGTGCCAGCAGTTTACCAGCGGGGCTCACCGGGGAGCTGTTTTTT
TRBV29-1	.	.	TRBJ1-2	CSVGGQGDYGYTF	TGCAGCGTTGGAGGGCAGGGCGACTATGGCTACACCTTC
TRBV19	TRBD2	few	TRBJ2-2	CASSISTSGVTGELFF	TGTGCCAGTAGTATTTCGACAAGCGGGGTTACCGGGGAGCTGTTTTTT
TRBV29-1	.	.	TRBJ2-5	CSVPRVREETQYF	TGCAGCGTCCCGAGGGTCAGAGAAGAGACCCAGTACTTC
TRBV27	.	few	TRBJ2-5	CASTSLARLQETQYF	TGTGCCAGCACCTCATTGGCCAGGCTGCAAGAGACCCAGTACTTC
TRBV12-3/TRBV12-4	.	.	TRBJ1-1	CASRAQGGGRAFF	TGTGCCAGCAGAGCTCAAGGGGGGGGCAGAGCTTTCTTT
TRBV6-1	.	.	TRBJ2-4	CASGEGKYF	TGTGCCAGCGGCGAGGGAAAGTACTTC
TRBV7-9	.	.	TRBJ2-1	CASSLPPRTYYNEQFF	TGTGCCAGCAGCCTCCCTCCCAGGACTTATTACAATGAGCAGTTCTTC
TRBV27	.	.	TRBJ2-1	CASSFGVYNEQFF	TGTGCCAGCAGTTTTGGGGTTTACAATGAGCAGTTCTTC
TRBV15	TRBD1	.	TRBJ1-6	CATTPGRDSNSPLHF	TGTGCCACCACCCCTGGACGGGACAGTAATTCACCCCTCCACTTT
TRBV6-5	.	few	TRBJ2-1	CASTGTASYNEQFF	TGTGCCAGTACAGGTACAGCCTCCTACAATGAGCAGTTCTTC
TRBV7-9	.	.	TRBJ2-1	CASSLVPQVPNEQFF	TGTGCCAGCAGCTTGGTCCCACAGGTCCCCAATGAGCAGTTCTTC
TRBV27	.	.	TRBJ2-7	CASSPPPFRAPYEQYF	TGTGCCAGCAGTCCCCCTCCATTCCGAGCTCCCTACGAGCAGTACTTC
TRBV20-1	.	once	TRBJ2-5	CSAIQRQETQYF	TGCAGTGCTATACAGCGTCAAGAGACCCAGTACTTC
TRBV25-1	.	once	TRBJ2-1	CASSSYGRQPYNEQFF	TGTGCCAGCAGTTCATACGGGAGACAGCCTTACAATGAGCAGTTCTTC
TRBV6-5	.	few	TRBJ1-2	CASSRDRQYGYTF	TGTGCCAGCAGTCGTGACCGACAGTATGGCTACACCTTC
TRBV5-1	.	few	TRBJ2-3	CASSLDGATSTDTQYF	TGCGCCAGCAGCTTGGATGGGGCCACTAGCACAGATACGCAGTATTTT
TRBV7-2	.	.	TRBJ1-3	CASGKLGNTIYF	TGTGCCAGCGGAAAGTTGGGAAACACCATATATTTT
TRBV28	.	few	TRBJ2-2	CASSSVPTGELFF	TGTGCCAGCAGTTCTGTACCCACCGGGGAGCTGTTTTTT
TRBV5-1	TRBD2	.	TRBJ2-1	CASSLASSGGNEQFF	TGCGCCAGCAGCTTGGCGTCTAGCGGGGGAAATGAGCAGTTCTTC
TRBV12-3/TRBV12-4	TRBD1	.	TRBJ2-2	CASSSRDRGLGELFF	TGTGCCAGCAGTTCCCGGGACAGGGGGTTGGGGGAGCTGTTTTTT
TRBV28	TRBD1	many	TRBJ2-7	CASSLSPDRGAYEQYF	TGTGCCAGCAGTTTATCCCCGGACAGGGGGGCCTACGAGCAGTACTTC
TRBV11-1	.	few	TRBJ2-5	CASSLGRGTGQETQYF	TGTGCCAGCAGCTTAGGACGGGGGACCGGCCAAGAGACCCAGTACTTC
TRBV3-1	.	.	TRBJ2-1	CASSITPDPSSYNEQFF	TGTGCCAGCAGCATAACACCGGACCCGAGCTCCTACAATGAGCAGTTCTTC
TRBV29-1	TRBD1	.	TRBJ2-7	CSVEDRSGGTFYEQYF	TGCAGCGTTGAAGATCGCTCAGGGGGCACATTTTACGAGCAGTACTTC
TRBV5-1	TRBD1	.	TRBJ2-7	CASSLAPGTGGFYEQYF	TGCGCCAGCAGCTTGGCCCCCGGGACAGGGGGCTTCTACGAGCAGTACTTC
TRBV12-5	.	few	TRBJ1-1	CASALEKNTEAFF	TGTGCTAGTGCCCTAGAGAAGAACACTGAAGCTTTCTTT
TRBV10-3	TRBD2	.	TRBJ2-5	CAISAGGGLLETQYF	TGTGCCATCAGTGCTGGCGGGGGGCTCCTAGAGACCCAGTACTTC
TRBV6-1	.	.	TRBJ2-7	CASSGGDLRSYEQYF	TGTGCCAGCAGTGGTGGGGACCTACGATCCTACGAGCAGTACTTC
TRBV27	TRBD1	.	TRBJ1-2	CASRTQGQGYGYTF	TGTGCCAGCAGAACCCAGGGACAGGGCTATGGCTACACCTTC
TRBV12-3/TRBV12-4	.	few	TRBJ2-3	CASSWDTGTDTQYF	TGTGCCAGCAGTTGGGACACCGGCACAGATACGCAGTATTTT
TRBV7-9	.	.	TRBJ2-3	CASSLQYSTDTQYF	TGTGCCAGCAGCTTACAATATAGCACAGATACGCAGTATTTT
TRBV25-1	.	few	TRBJ2-5	CASILRGTQYF	TGTGCCAGCATATTGCGGGGGACCCAGTACTTC
TRBV28	.	.	TRBJ2-3	CASRITVETDTQYF	TGTGCCAGCAGGATAACAGTGGAAACAGATACGCAGTATTTT
TRBV2	TRBD2	few	TRBJ2-3	CASSRTRWDTQYF	TGTGCCAGCAGTCGGACTAGATGGGATACGCAGTATTTT
TRBV7-6	TRBD2	few	TRBJ2-1	CASSPRGGAYNEQFF	TGTGCCAGCAGCCCCCGGGGGGGGGCCTACAATGAGCAGTTCTTC
TRBV29-1	.	.	TRBJ2-1	CSVVRSETFYNEQFF	TGCAGCGTTGTCCGATCTGAGACCTTCTACAATGAGCAGTTCTTC
TRBV27	TRBD2	few	TRBJ2-7	CASSYVRGGVYEQYF	TGTGCCAGCAGTTATGTGCGGGGGGGCGTCTACGAGCAGTACTTC
TRBV2	TRBD1	.	TRBJ1-2	CASSAGTVYGYTF	TGTGCCAGCAGCGCTGGGACAGTCTATGGCTACACCTTC
TRBV5-5	.	.	TRBJ1-1	CASSLERWGPTEAFF	TGTGCCAGCAGCTTGGAGCGGTGGGGGCCCACTGAAGCTTTCTTT
TRBV12-3/TRBV12-4	TRBD1	.	TRBJ1-4	CASRVAGGADEKLFF	TGTGCCAGCAGGGTTGCAGGGGGCGCCGATGAAAAACTGTTTTTT
TRBV30	.	.	TRBJ2-1	CAWAEGGDEQFF	TGTGCCTGGGCCGAGGGAGGCGATGAGCAGTTCTTC
TRBV3-1	.	.	TRBJ1-2	CASSQDAGADHYGYTF	TGTGCCAGCAGCCAAGACGCGGGGGCGGACCACTATGGCTACACCTTC